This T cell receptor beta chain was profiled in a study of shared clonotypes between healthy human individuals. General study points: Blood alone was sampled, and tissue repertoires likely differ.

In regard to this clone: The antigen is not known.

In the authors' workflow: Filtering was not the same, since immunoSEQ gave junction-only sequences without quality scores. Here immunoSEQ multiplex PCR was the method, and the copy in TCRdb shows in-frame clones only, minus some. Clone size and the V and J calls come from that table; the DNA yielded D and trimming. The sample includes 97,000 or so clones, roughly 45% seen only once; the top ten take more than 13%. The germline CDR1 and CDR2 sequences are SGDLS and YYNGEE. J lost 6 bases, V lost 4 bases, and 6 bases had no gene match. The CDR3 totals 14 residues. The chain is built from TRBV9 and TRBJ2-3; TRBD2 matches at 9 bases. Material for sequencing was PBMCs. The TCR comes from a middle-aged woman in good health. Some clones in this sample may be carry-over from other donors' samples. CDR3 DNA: TGTGCCAGCAGCCTCCTAGCGGGAAAGGATACGCAGTATTTT. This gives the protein CASSLLAGKDTQYF.